The rows below give T cell receptor beta chains drawn from one sample of a study of T cell responses to AZD1222 COVID-19 vaccine. Some clones are missing from TCRdb's copy, which holds only in-frame ones; the method was immunoSEQ multiplex PCR. The repertoire includes approximately 140,000 clones, roughly 92% of them detected once, and around 1.1% sits in the top ten. This sample comprised peripheral blood, obtained 28 days after the second AZD1222 dose. These TCRs come from an adult who received the AZD1222 COVID-19 vaccine. Both conserved end residues are part of each CDR3. A D gene is named only where the DNA matches it firmly. Size is omitted from some rows. Given values are once, few, many or a class for expanded clones.

clone_size	d_call	v_call	j_call	cdr3_nt	cdr3_aa
once	TRBD2	TRBV4-2	TRBJ2-1	TGTGCCAGCAGCCGCCTCGGCGGGGGAGCCTCGAGCAATGAGCAGTTCTTC	CASSRLGGGASSNEQFF
-	TRBD1	TRBV5-6	TRBJ2-4	TGTGCCAGCAGCCAAGGGACAGGGGGCTTCATTCAGTACTTC	CASSQGTGGFIQYF
-	-	TRBV20-1	TRBJ1-6	TGCAGTGCCACTCCCCCGCCCCTCCACTTT	CSATPPPLHF
-	-	TRBV11-2	TRBJ1-4	TGTGCCAGCAGCTTAGATCGACTAGGGGTCTATAATGAAAAACTGTTTTTT	CASSLDRLGVYNEKLFF
-	TRBD2	TRBV12-3/TRBV12-4	TRBJ2-3	TGTGCCAGCGCGGGGGGGACAGATACGCAGTATTTT	CASAGGTDTQYF
once	TRBD1	TRBV7-9	TRBJ1-1	TGTGCCAGCAGCATTTGGACAGGGGAGAACACTGAAGCTTTCTTT	CASSIWTGENTEAFF
-	-	TRBV10-3	TRBJ2-7	TGTGCCATCAGTGAGTCGGGGACAAAATACGAGCAGTACTTC	CAISESGTKYEQYF
-	-	TRBV7-9	TRBJ1-1	TGTGCCAGCAGCCCCAGAGACACTGAAGCTTTCTTT	CASSPRDTEAFF
-	-	TRBV4-3	TRBJ2-1	TGCGCCAGCAGCCAAGATAAACTATTCGAGCAGTTCTTC	CASSQDKLFEQFF
-	-	TRBV4-3	TRBJ1-4	TGCGCCAGCAGCCAAGATAACGGACACGATACTAATGAAAAACTGTTTTTT	CASSQDNGHDTNEKLFF
-	-	TRBV12-2	TRBJ1-5	TGTGCAAGTCGCCTTACGGAAACAGGAAGGCAGCCCCAGCATTTT	CASRLTETGRQPQHF
-	-	TRBV2	TRBJ2-5	TGTGCCAGCACCCTCGGCCGCCAAGAGACCCAGTACTTC	CASTLGRQETQYF
once	-	TRBV5-8	TRBJ1-1	TGTGCCAGCAGCTTGGTAACTCCGACGGCGAACACTGAAGCTTTCTTT	CASSLVTPTANTEAFF
-	-	TRBV4-3	TRBJ2-1	TGCGCCAGCAGCCAAGAAAGCCGCCAGGGCTATGAGCAGTTCTTC	CASSQESRQGYEQFF
-	-	TRBV29-1	TRBJ2-1	TGCAGCGTTGCCCTTAAAAAGGGTGAGCAGTTCTTC	CSVALKKGEQFF
-	-	TRBV7-9	TRBJ1-5	TGTGCCAGCAGCTTAGGTGATTGGGAGGGTAATCAGCCCCAGCATTTT	CASSLGDWEGNQPQHF
-	-	TRBV6-6	TRBJ1-3	TGTGCCAGCGGGCCGACAATCTCTGGAAACACCATATATTTT	CASGPTISGNTIYF
-	TRBD1	TRBV7-2	TRBJ2-2	TGTGCCAGCAGCGTCCGGGACAGGGGGACCGGGGAGCTGTTTTTT	CASSVRDRGTGELFF
once	TRBD1	TRBV6-6	TRBJ2-1	TGTGCCAGCAGTTTCGGGACAGGGGCCCGGGTTGAGCAGTTCTTC	CASSFGTGARVEQFF
once	-	TRBV9	TRBJ2-2	TGTGCCAGCAGCCCACGGGACTTCACATCCGGGGAGCTGTTTTTT	CASSPRDFTSGELFF
-	TRBD1	TRBV19	TRBJ2-4	TGTGCCAGTAGCGGGACAGGGAGAGGCATTCAGTACTTC	CASSGTGRGIQYF
-	TRBD1	TRBV29-1	TRBJ2-4	TGCAGCGTAAGGGGGCGGCTAGCCAAAAACATTCAGTACTTC	CSVRGRLAKNIQYF
-	-	TRBV18	TRBJ2-7	TGTGCCAGCTCACCAGCGGGCTCTTACGAGCAGTACTTC	CASSPAGSYEQYF
-	-	TRBV13	TRBJ1-6	TGTGCCAGCAGCTCGTATATGAATTCACCCCTCCACTTT	CASSSYMNSPLHF
-	-	TRBV24-1	TRBJ2-3	TGTGCCACCAGTGATTTGACAGGGTCTACTAGCACAGATACGCAGTATTTT	CATSDLTGSTSTDTQYF
-	TRBD1	TRBV7-3	TRBJ1-3	TGTGCCAGCAGCTTAAACAGGGGGACTGGAAACACCATATATTTT	CASSLNRGTGNTIYF
-	-	TRBV3-1/TRBV3-2	TRBJ1-2	TGTGCCAGCAGCCCAGGACCGGGCGACTATGGCTACACCTTC	CASSPGPGDYGYTF
-	TRBD1	TRBV19	TRBJ1-2	TGTGCCAGTAGTATTAGGTCACAGGGGACCTATGGCTACACCTTC	CASSIRSQGTYGYTF
-	TRBD2	TRBV7-9	TRBJ2-1	TGTGCCAGCAGCAGAGGGCCAGCGGGGAACGAGAAGCAGTTCTTC	CASSRGPAGNEKQFF
-	-	TRBV6-1	TRBJ2-1	TGTGCCAGCAGTGGCCACGGGGGTCTAGCGAGATACAATGAGCAGTTCTTC	CASSGHGGLARYNEQFF
-	TRBD1	TRBV6-2/TRBV6-3	TRBJ2-1	TGTGCCAGCAGTTACTCCGGACAGGGTGTCTCCAATGAGCAGTTCTTC	CASSYSGQGVSNEQFF